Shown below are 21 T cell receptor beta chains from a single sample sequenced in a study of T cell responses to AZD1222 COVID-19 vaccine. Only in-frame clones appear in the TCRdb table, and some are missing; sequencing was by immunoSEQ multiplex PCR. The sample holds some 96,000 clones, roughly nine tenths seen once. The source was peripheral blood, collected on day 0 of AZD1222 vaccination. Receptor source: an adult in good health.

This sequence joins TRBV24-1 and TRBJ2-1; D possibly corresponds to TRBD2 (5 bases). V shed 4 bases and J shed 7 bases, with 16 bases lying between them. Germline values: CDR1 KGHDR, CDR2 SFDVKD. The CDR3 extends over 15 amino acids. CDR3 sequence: CATSESVAPRNEQFF. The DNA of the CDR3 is TGTGCCACCAGTGAGTCGGTAGCGCCTCGAAATGAGCAGTTCTTC.

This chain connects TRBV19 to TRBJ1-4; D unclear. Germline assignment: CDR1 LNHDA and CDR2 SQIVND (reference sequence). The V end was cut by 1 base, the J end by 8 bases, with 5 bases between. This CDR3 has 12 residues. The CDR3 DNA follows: TGTGCCAGTAGTATAGGATCCGAAAAACTGTTTTTT. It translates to CASSIGSEKLFF.

The CDR3 spells CASSQDSLGSYGYTF. The CDR3 DNA sequence: TGCGCCAGCAGCCAAGACTCTCTGGGAAGCTATGGCTACACCTTC. V is TRBV4-3 and J is TRBJ1-2, with D unclear. There are 15 residues in the CDR3. Deletions cut 0 bases from V and 4 bases from J, with 12 bases between. Germline-derived CDR1 and CDR2 are LGHNA and YSLEER.

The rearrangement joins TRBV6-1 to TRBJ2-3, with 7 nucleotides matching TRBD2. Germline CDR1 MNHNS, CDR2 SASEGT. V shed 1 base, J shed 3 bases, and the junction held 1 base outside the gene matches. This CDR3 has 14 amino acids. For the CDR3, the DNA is TGTGCCAGCAGTGAAGGGCGGGGGACAGATACGCAGTATTTT. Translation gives CASSEGRGTDTQYF.

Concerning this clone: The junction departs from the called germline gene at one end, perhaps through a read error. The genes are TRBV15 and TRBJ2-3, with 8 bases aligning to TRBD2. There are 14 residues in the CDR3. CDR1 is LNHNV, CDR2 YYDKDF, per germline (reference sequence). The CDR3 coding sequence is TGTGCCACCGGCAGCGGGAGAGGGGCAGATACGCAGTATTTT. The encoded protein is CATGSGRGADTQYF.

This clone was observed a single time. CDR3 amino acids: CASSQGRQGQQPQHF. For the CDR3, the DNA is TGTGCCAGCAGCCAAGGCCGACAGGGTCAACAGCCCCAGCATTTT. The V call is TRBV3-1 (or the pseudogene TRBV3-2), the J call TRBJ1-5; 7 nucleotides agree with TRBD1. The ends lost 1 base at V and 7 bases at J; junction bases unmatched: 7. The CDR3 is made up of 15 amino acids. The germline V gene has CDR1 LGHDT and CDR2 YNNKEL (reference sequence).

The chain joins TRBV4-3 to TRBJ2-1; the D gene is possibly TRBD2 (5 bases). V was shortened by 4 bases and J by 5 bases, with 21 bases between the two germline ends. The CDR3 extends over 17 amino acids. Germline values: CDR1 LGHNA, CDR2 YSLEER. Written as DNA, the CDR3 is TGCGCCAGCAGCCTGGTAAGCCGTACTAGGATCCACAATGAGCAGTTCTTC. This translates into CASSLVSRTRIHNEQFF.

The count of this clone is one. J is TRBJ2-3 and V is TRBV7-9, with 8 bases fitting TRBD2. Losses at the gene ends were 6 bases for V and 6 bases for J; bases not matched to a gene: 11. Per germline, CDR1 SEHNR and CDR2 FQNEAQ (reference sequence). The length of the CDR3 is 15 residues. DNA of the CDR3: TGTGCCAGCAGGGCCGGGGGGCTAGCGGGCGATACGCAGTATTTT. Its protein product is CASRAGGLAGDTQYF.

The CDR3 DNA reads TGTGCCAGCAGCTCCCAGGGTTCGGGAAACATTCAGTACTTC. This translates into CASSSQGSGNIQYF. This chain connects TRBV4-2 to TRBJ2-4; D may be TRBD1 (5 bases). Trimming removed 5 bases at V and 6 bases at J, with 14 bases between. This CDR3 region has 14 residues. Germline V gives CDR1 LGHNA, CDR2 YNFKEQ.

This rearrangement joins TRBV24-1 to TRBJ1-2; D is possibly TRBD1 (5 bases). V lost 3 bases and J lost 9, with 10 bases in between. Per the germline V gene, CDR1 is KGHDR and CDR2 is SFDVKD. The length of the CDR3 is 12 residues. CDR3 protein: CATSDRDSSYTF. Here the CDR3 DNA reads TGTGCCACCAGTGATCGGGACTCTAGCTACACCTTC.

CDR3 DNA: TGTGCCAGCACTAAACAGGGATGGAACACTGAAGCTTTCTTT. This gives the protein CASTKQGWNTEAFF. The chain links TRBV2 to TRBJ1-1, with a possible D match to TRBD1 (6 bases). Germline loops: CDR1 SNHLY, CDR2 FYNNEI. V lost 7 bases, J lost 1 base, and 13 bases lay in between. The length of the CDR3 is 14 residues.

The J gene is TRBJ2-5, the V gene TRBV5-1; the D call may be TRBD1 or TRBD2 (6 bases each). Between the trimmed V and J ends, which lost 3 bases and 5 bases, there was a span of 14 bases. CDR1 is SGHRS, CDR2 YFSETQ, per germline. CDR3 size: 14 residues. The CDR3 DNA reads TGCGCCAGCAGCTGGGGGGCAGGCAGGGAGACCCAGTACTTC. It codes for CASSWGAGRETQYF.

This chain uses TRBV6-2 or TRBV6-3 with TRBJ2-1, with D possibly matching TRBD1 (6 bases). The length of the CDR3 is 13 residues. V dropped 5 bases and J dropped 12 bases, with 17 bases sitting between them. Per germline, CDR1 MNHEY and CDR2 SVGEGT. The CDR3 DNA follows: TGTGCCAGCAGTATCGGGACAACCTTATGGCAGTTCTTC. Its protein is CASSIGTTLWQFF.

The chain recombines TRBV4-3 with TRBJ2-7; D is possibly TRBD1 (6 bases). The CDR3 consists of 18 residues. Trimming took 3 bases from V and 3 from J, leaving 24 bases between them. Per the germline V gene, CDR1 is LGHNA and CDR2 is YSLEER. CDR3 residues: CASSQGLDSGGVGYEQYF. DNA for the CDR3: TGCGCCAGCAGCCAGGGCCTGGACAGCGGAGGAGTAGGCTACGAGCAGTACTTC.

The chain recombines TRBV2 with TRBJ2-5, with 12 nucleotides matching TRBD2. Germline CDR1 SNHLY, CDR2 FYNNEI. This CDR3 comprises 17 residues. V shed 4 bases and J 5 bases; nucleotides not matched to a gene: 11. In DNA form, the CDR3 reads TGTGCCAGCAGTGGACCCTCCGGGACTAGCGGGCTGGAGACCCAGTACTTC. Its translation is CASSGPSGTSGLETQYF.

The CDR3 loop reads CASSPRTAGSGNTIYF. The DNA of the CDR3 is TGTGCCAGCTCACCACGAACTGCAGGCTCTGGAAACACCATATATTTT. This sequence joins TRBV18 and TRBJ1-3; D is uncertain. This CDR3 spans 16 amino acids. Germline CDR1 reads KGHSH; CDR2 reads LQKENI. V was shortened by 1 base and J by 0 bases, with 10 bases between the two germline ends.

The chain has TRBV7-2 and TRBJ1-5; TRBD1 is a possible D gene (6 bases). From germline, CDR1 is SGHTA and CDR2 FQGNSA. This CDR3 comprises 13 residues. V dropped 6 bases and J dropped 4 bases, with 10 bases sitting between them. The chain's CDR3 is CASSGTKNQPQHF. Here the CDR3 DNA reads TGTGCCAGCAGTGGGACAAAGAATCAGCCCCAGCATTTT. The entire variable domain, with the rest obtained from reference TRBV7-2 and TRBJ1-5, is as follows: GAGVSQSPSNKVTEKGKDVELRCDPISGHTALYWYRQSLGQGLEFLIYFQGNSAPDKSGLPSDRFSAERTGGSVSTLTIQRTQQEDSAVYLCASSGTKNQPQHFGDGTRLSIL.

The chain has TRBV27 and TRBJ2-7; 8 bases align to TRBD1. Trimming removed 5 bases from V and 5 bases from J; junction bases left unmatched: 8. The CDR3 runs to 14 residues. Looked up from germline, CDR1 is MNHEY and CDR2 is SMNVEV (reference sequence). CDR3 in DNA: TGTGCCAGCAGTCCGACACAGGGGGACGACGAGCAGTACTTC. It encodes CASSPTQGDDEQYF.

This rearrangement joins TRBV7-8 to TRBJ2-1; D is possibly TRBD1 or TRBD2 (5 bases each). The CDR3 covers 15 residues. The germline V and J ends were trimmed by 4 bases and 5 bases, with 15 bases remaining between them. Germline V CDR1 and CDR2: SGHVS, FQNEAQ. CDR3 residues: CASSSLEGPHNEQFF. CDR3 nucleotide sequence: TGTGCCAGCAGCTCGTTAGAGGGACCCCACAATGAGCAGTTCTTC.

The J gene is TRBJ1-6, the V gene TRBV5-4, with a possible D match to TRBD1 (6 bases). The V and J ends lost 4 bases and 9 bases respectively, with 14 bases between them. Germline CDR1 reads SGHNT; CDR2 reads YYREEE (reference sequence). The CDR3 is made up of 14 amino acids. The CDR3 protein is CASSQWGLGSPLHF. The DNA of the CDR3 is TGTGCCAGCAGCCAATGGGGGCTCGGTTCACCCCTCCACTTT.

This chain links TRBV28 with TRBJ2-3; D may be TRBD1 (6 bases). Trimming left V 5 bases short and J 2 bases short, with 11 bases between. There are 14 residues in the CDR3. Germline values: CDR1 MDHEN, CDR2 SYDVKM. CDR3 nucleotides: TGTGCCAGCAGTCCCGGACAGTCCACAGATACGCAGTATTTT. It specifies CASSPGQSTDTQYF.